The 5 T cell receptor beta chains given below trace back to one sample, sequenced in a study of T-cell reconstitution after alpha-beta-depleted transplantation in children. The authors prepared the TCRbeta library with unique molecular identifiers. TCRdb reprocessed the PCR reads with MiXCR, giving one entry per CDR3 protein. The data contain around 410,000 distinct CDR3 sequences, roughly 10% of them seen just once; the ten biggest clones take up about 5%. The sequenced sample was PBMCs from the stem cell graft donor, obtained from the stem cell graft. The receptors stem from a human donor who donated a stem cell graft to a child with acute myeloid leukemia.

In this sample, this clonotype turned up a few times. The chain combines TRBV29-1 with TRBJ2-7, with 13 bases lining up with TRBD2. The CDR3 contains 14 residues. Trimming removed 5 bases from V and 5 bases from J; junction bases left unmatched: 6. Germline CDR1 is SQVTM and CDR2 is ANQGSEA. The CDR3 bases are TGCAGCGTTCAGAGGACTAGCGGGAGCGACGAGCAGTACTTC. It translates to CSVQRTSGSDEQYF.

This chain joins TRBV20-1 and TRBJ2-1, with a weak D call TRBD2 (6 bases). This CDR3 is 14 amino acids long. V lost 3 bases to trimming and J lost 0 bases, with 9 bases between them. Germline V CDR1 and CDR2: DFQATT, SNEGSKA (reference sequence). The CDR3 nucleotides read TGCAGTGCTAGGGGAGGCGACTCCTACAATGAGCAGTTCTTC. This translates into CSARGGDSYNEQFF.

This clonotype was detected a few times. The chain recombines TRBV9 with TRBJ2-1, with a tentative D call TRBD1 (7 bases). Germline loops: CDR1 SGDLS, CDR2 YYNGEE. This CDR3 region has 18 residues. Trimming took 0 bases from V and 0 from J, leaving 16 bases between them. CDR3 sequence: CASSVGRGRDSSYNEQFF. Written as DNA, the CDR3 is TGTGCCAGCAGCGTAGGAAGGGGGCGGGACAGCTCCTACAATGAGCAGTTCTTC.

This clonotype was detected a few times. The V and J genes are TRBV9 and TRBJ1-4, with no clear D. The CDR3 is 13 residues long. CDR1 and CDR2 from the germline V gene are SGDLS and YYNGEE. V was clipped by 2 bases and J by 7 bases, with 9 bases between them. The CDR3 sequence is CASSVGSGEKLFF. DNA of the CDR3: TGTGCCAGCAGCGTTGGTTCGGGTGAAAAACTGTTTTTT.

In this sample, this clonotype turned up a few times. The V gene is TRBV4-3, the J gene TRBJ2-3, with 8 bases identical to TRBD1. Germline V gene sequence: CDR1 LGHNA, CDR2 YSLEER. With V trimmed by 0 bases and J by 5 bases, 4 bases remained unmatched. The CDR3 runs 15 residues. CDR3 sequence: CASSQEGTGRDTQYF. CDR3 DNA: TGCGCCAGCAGCCAAGAAGGGACAGGAAGAGATACGCAGTATTTT.